This TCR beta chain comes out of a study of blood T cell repertoires in COVID-19. Looking at the study overall: The cDNA or gDNA used as material had been derived from T cells, B-cell-depleted T cells, or PBMCs.

Source study methods: Nucleated cell number was recorded as an estimate derived from reference gene primer amplification. Clones were sequenced by immunoSEQ multiplex PCR, and TCRdb holds only the in-frame ones, with some missing. From that table come the V and J calls and clone size; the DNA was used to work out D and trimming. The data contain roughly 330,000 clones, 87% of them singletons. Donors were grouped by their self-reported clinical history. Each recovered donor of Cohort 3 presented with two negative PCRs, clearance, or symptom resolution. The sequenced material came from PBMCs or T cells enriched from blood (not recorded which). The sequence derives from a woman in her twenties or thirties who had recovered from COVID-19.

In DNA, the CDR3 is TGCAGCGTTGAAGATTCGGGACAGTCTTACAATGAGCAGTTCTTC. Its translation: CSVEDSGQSYNEQFF. The V call is TRBV29-1, the J call TRBJ2-1; 7 nucleotides line up with TRBD1. The CDR3 sequence is 15 residues long. CDR1 SQVTM and CDR2 ANQGSEA come from the germline V gene. V lost 0 bases, J lost 4 bases, and 6 bases stayed unmatched.